The present TCR beta chain was sequenced within a study of blood T cell repertoires in COVID-19. Study-wide context: The United States, Italy and Spain were the sources of the acute and convalescent COVID-19 samples.

Methods used by the authors: Estimates of nucleated cell counts were drawn from the amplification of reference gene primers. Measured with immunoSEQ multiplex PCR; TCRdb has only the in-frame clones, and not every one. Clone size and V and J calls were adopted from that table, with D and trimming inferred from the DNA. The profile shows about 94,000 clones, nearly 80% of them singletons. The CDR3 consists of 13 residues. Per the germline V gene, CDR1 is SGHAT and CDR2 is FQNNGV. The V gene lost 1 base and the J gene lost 0 bases, with 3 bases spanning the gap. Recruited during active infection, patients (from Seattle) were subsequently followed longitudinally.

The rearrangement uses TRBV11-2 and TRBJ1-1; D gene unclear. This sequence originates from a man in his 70s with COVID-19, enrolled during active disease. The sample taken for sequencing was peripheral blood. The CDR3 spells CASSLAVNTEAFF. CDR3 DNA sequence: TGTGCCAGCAGCTTAGCCGTGAACACTGAAGCTTTCTTT.